This TCR beta chain was recovered during a study of identical twins (dated by TCRdb to about 2016). About the study as a whole: To test whether fetal clonotypes persist, the study used deep sequencing on TCR alpha and beta repertoires from monozygotic twins, unrelated adults of various ages, and cord blood. To rule out contamination, replicate twin experiments were performed at different times with different library preparation protocols.

The library was generated by 5' RACE. The run used an Illumina HiSeq 2000. Template switching added a universal primer binding site, and the final cDNA carried a unique molecular identifier that allowed TCR cDNA molecules to be counted accurately. Specific primers in the conserved constant-segment region were used to synthesize first-strand cDNA for TCR alpha and beta chains. Each cDNA library was double barcoded, with a SMART-Mk sample barcode plus Illumina barcodes, to control for contamination. TruSeq adapter sequences and Illumina sample barcodes were added in two successive PCR steps. TCR alpha and beta cDNA libraries were sequenced on the Illumina HiSeq platform with custom primers. The authors' analysis ran thus. Unique molecular identifiers were extracted from raw reads with MiGEC, and CDR3 positions were determined with MiXCR. For each individual, recombination models were inferred using an EM algorithm with the repgenHMM and IGoR tools. The tcR package in R was used for shared clonotype analysis, with sharing normalized by the product of cloneset sizes. Out-of-frame nonproductive sequences were analyzed to study raw recombination free of thymic and clonal selection effects. The public reads were reanalyzed by TCRdb: fastp trimming at Q25, MiXCR alignment, in-frame beta chains only. For every CDR3 protein sequence, its rows merge into one entry that carries the most common genes and DNA. TCRdb, not the original authors, processed these V and J calls. Here the sample has more than 200,000 distinct CDR3 sequences; about 14% occur a single time. Together, the top ten hold about 9% of the sample.

Every donor in the study was a healthy Caucasian. Using Miltenyi CD45RO+ enrichment and human naive T-cell isolation kits, memory (CD45RO+) and naive T cells were isolated from PBMC. With respect to this clonotype: It lacks a known antigen. The record has no base qualities; no much larger clone is one base away.

CDR1 and CDR2 are drawn from the germline V gene: MNHNS, SASEGT. The trim is 0 bases for V and 0 bases for J, with a gap of 14 bases between the germline ends. Taken from cysteine to phenylalanine, the CDR3 has 17 residues. CDR3 DNA only is kept here, 51 bases in frame from base 1. Study-wide findings and limitations: Because the same donors could not be followed over many years, the conclusions depended on cross-sectional statistical analysis. Abundant cord blood beta clonotypes had fewer insertions, young adult naive repertoires showed a similar but weaker trend, and memory repertoires showed no such trend. In beta out-of-frame sequences, excess twin sharing was weaker, because having fewer shared sequences lowered the signal-to-noise ratio. Out-of-frame TCR alpha sharing in monozygotic twins was systematically underestimated by recombination models, whereas sharing between unrelated individuals was in agreement with the recombination models. Zero-insertion analyses could be partly confounded by invariant T cells such as MAIT and iNKT, though diverse VJ usage argued against such confounding for most clonotypes. Compared with coincidental sharing between unrelated individuals, an excess of low generation-probability sequences was observed among out-of-frame TCR alpha sequences shared between twins.

The TCR originated in a woman between 18 and 29 years old in good health. Sequenced sample: memory (CD45RO+) T cells sorted from blood. Taken with the paper, the label for cell subset or site translates to: CD45RO+ enriched T cells. The chain uses TRBV6-1 and TRBJ1-2; confidence is insufficient to name the D gene. CDR3 loop: CASSEAGKRLTNYGYTF. The bases are TGTGCCAGCAGTGAAGCGGGGAAACGGTTGACTAACTATGGCTACACCTTC.